The TCR beta chain described here comes from a study of PD-1 blockade in classical Hodgkin lymphoma. Every patient had relapsed following autologous stem cell transplantation, and cohorts differed in brentuximab vedotin exposure. The CDR3 is 12 residues long. Germline lookup yields CDR1 SGHDT and CDR2 YYEEEE. Trimming took off 7 bases at V and 3 bases at J, with 8 bases between the two ends. The protocol was immunoSEQ multiplex PCR, while the TCRdb copy is restricted to in-frame clones and leaves out a portion. The sample yields 38,000 or so clones, 87% seen once. The sample here was peripheral blood mononuclear cells (PBMCs), taken at baseline. The receptor was derived from a human donor with classical Hodgkin lymphoma. The chain has TRBV5-6 and TRBJ2-1; perhaps TRBD2 as D (5 bases). CDR3 protein: CASWTGYNEQFF. The CDR3 bases are TGTGCCAGCTGGACTGGCTACAATGAGCAGTTCTTC.